This T cell receptor beta chain was sequenced in a study of vaccination and CD4 T cells after COVID-19. About the study: Median draw time for post-COVID samples was approximately 94 days post-diagnosis (range 35 to 161). Researchers treated cells with overlapping spike peptides taken from SARS-CoV-2, HCoV-NL63, HCoV-OC43 and HCoV-229E. As a positive control, some control cultures were given a CEFX pool, while others were given an HIV-1 Nef pool or no peptide.

The sample holds a few counts of this clonotype. Its matching antigen is unknown. The CDR3 covers 15 residues. J gave up 7 bases and V 5 bases, and 9 bases lay outside the gene matches. Germline V gives CDR1 MNHEY, CDR2 SMNVEV (reference sequence). Whole-study findings and limits: The researchers studied relatively few convalescent patients and omitted early post-infection timepoints.

The treatment was: approximately 11-day PBMC culture with coronavirus spike peptide pools or control peptides (ViraFEST assay). Scientists ran DNA taken from cultured CD4+ T cells through the Oncomine TCR Beta short-read assay for sequencing. TCRdb analysed the PCR reads with MiXCR anew, one entry per CDR3 protein. Of about 15,000 distinct CDR3 sequences listed, more than 65% were seen once; the top ten hold nearly 10%. This receptor was taken from a human donor who received a COVID-19 vaccine. The chain recombines TRBV27 with TRBJ1-5; TRBD1 matches 9 bases. The source was CD4+ T cells from blood, cultured in vitro, collected after SARS-CoV-2 vaccination. CDR3 coding DNA: TGTGCCAGCAGTAAAACCGGGACAGGGAACCAGCCCCAGCATTTT. This codes for CASSKTGTGNQPQHF.